The clone carrying this T cell receptor (beta chain) was seen repeatedly, ten times or more. Its target is unknown. The data were taken from a study of T cells after yellow fever vaccination. The wider study: Where fractions had low cell numbers, libraries were prepared from them with the SMART-Seq v4 Ultra Low Input RNA kit. Findings of the study overall: Post-booster reappearance was seen for most primary-vaccination clones (96% CD4, 80% to 90% CD8). The secondary response peaked faster, at day 5 versus 15, but was weaker.

5'RACE template switching added a universal primer site and UMIs to TCR cDNA. A single record per CDR3 protein comes from TCRdb applying MiXCR to the 5' RACE reads. The data show about 220,000 distinct CDR3 sequences, roughly 6.3% seen once. The CDR3 sequence is 15 residues long. Germline CDR1 is SGHKS and CDR2 is YYEKEE (reference sequence). J was trimmed by 4 bases and V by 3 bases; bases with no gene match: 9. The specimen was CD4+ T cells sorted from PBMCs, collected on the day of the yellow fever booster vaccination. The chain joins TRBV5-5 to TRBJ2-7; 8 bases match TRBD2. The receptor's source is a young man who received the YFV17D yellow fever vaccine. For the CDR3, the DNA is TGTGCCAGCAGCTACACACTAGCGGAACTTTACGAGCAGTACTTC. Translated: CASSYTLAELYEQYF.